These 23 T cell receptor beta chains share one sample of origin, sequenced in a study of blood T cell repertoires in COVID-19 (dated by TCRdb to 2019 to 2021). Libraries were prepared through the immunoSEQ multiplex PCR assay. Drawn from immuneACCESS, this table holds only the in-frame rearrangements with V and J called that TCRdb kept. Clones are partly lost; checked studies trace under half to an unresolved V gene and leave the rest unexplained. The sample contains hundreds of thousands of clones, 82% of them found a single time. Together, the top ten hold 1.5% to 2% of the sample. Material: peripheral blood. All receptors come from a woman older than 75 with acute or convalescent COVID-19.

The rearrangement uses TRBV18 and TRBJ2-5, with TRBD1 identical over 7 bases. Trimming removed 6 bases from V and 5 bases from J; junction bases left unmatched: 6. The CDR3 sequence is 13 residues long. Germline values: CDR1 KGHSH, CDR2 LQKENI. CDR3 residues: CASSVDRLETQYF. DNA of the CDR3: TGTGCCAGCTCGGTGGACAGGCTTGAGACCCAGTACTTC.

Comment on this clone: The junction does not match germline at one end; this may be a read error. The chain combines TRBV2 with TRBJ2-7; TRBD1 might be the D (6 bases). This CDR3 has 14 residues. Germline lookup yields CDR1 SNHLY and CDR2 FYNNEI. The CDR3 coding sequence is TGTGCCAGCAGGGAAGACAGGAGAGCCTACGAGCAGTACTTC. Translation gives CASREDRRAYEQYF.

J is TRBJ2-3 and V is TRBV5-5, with TRBD2 matching 11 bases. The CDR3 length is 13 residues. Per germline, CDR1 SGHKS and CDR2 YYEKEE (reference sequence). V was pared by 3 bases and J by 10 bases, with 4 bases of the junction left unmatched. This chain's CDR3 is CASSWTSGPSQYF. CDR3 sequence (DNA): TGTGCCAGCAGCTGGACTAGCGGGCCTTCGCAGTATTTT. Combining the CDR3 with reference TRBV5-5 and TRBJ2-3 gives the whole variable domain DAGVTQSPTHLIKTRGQQVTLRCSPISGHKSVSWYQQVLGQGPQFIFQYYEKEERGRGNFPDRFSARQFPNYSSELNVNALLLGDSALYLCASSWTSGPSQYFGPGTRLTVL.

This sequence joins TRBV12-3 or TRBV12-4 and TRBJ2-7, with a weak D call TRBD2 (6 bases). The CDR3 has 13 residues. Trimming removed 6 bases from V and 2 bases from J, with 11 bases in between. The CDR3 sequence: CASSPSVTYEQYF. The CDR3 nucleotides read TGTGCCAGCAGCCCTAGCGTTACCTACGAGCAGTACTTC.

The table lists this clone with a few counts. Other DNA variants within this sample encode the same CDR3. In DNA form, the CDR3 reads TGTGCCAGCGGAGGGGGGACAGGGGGGGACACTGAAGCTTTCTTT. Translation gives CASGGGTGGDTEAFF. The chain recombines TRBV28 with TRBJ1-1; 11 positions match TRBD1. Germline loops: CDR1 MDHEN, CDR2 SYDVKM. The CDR3 spans 15 residues. Germline trimming cut 8 bases from V and 3 bases from J; bases unmatched to any gene: 8.

The chain employs TRBV15 and TRBJ2-1; D may be TRBD1 (5 bases). The germline V and J ends were trimmed by 2 bases and 1 base, with 9 bases remaining between them. CDR1 and CDR2 (germline): LNHNV, YYDKDF (reference sequence). The CDR3 covers 15 residues. The CDR3 DNA follows: TGTGCCACCAGCAGACAGGGTGGGTCCTACAATGAGCAGTTCTTC. It specifies CATSRQGGSYNEQFF. The variable domain in full, completed from reference TRBV15 and TRBJ2-1, reads DAMVIQNPRYQVTQFGKPVTLSCSQTLNHNVMYWYQQKSSQAPKLLFHYYDKDFNNEADTPDNFQSRRPNTSFCFLDIRSPGLGDTAMYLCATSRQGGSYNEQFFGPGTRLTVL.

V usage is TRBV29-1 and J usage is TRBJ1-1; D ambiguous. V lost 3 bases to trimming and J lost 8 bases, with 4 bases between them. CDR3 length equals 9 residues. Germline V lookup: CDR1 SQVTM, CDR2 ANQGSEA. The CDR3 DNA sequence: TGCAGCGTTGAGAGAGAAGCTTTCTTT. As protein: CSVEREAFF.

The chain uses TRBV19 and TRBJ2-7; 7 nucleotides align to TRBD1. Germline trimming cut 4 bases from V and 3 bases from J; bases unmatched to any gene: 12. The V gene's germline CDR1 is LNHDA and CDR2 SQIVND (reference sequence). The CDR3 length is 16 residues. CDR3 DNA: TGTGCCAGTAGTACCCAATACAGGGGAAACAGCTACGAGCAGTACTTC. It is translated as CASSTQYRGNSYEQYF.

This clone showed up just a few times. The V call is TRBV2, the J call TRBJ2-2; TRBD2 agrees at 7 bases. This CDR3 is 15 amino acids long. The germline CDR1 and CDR2 sequences are SNHLY and FYNNEI. With V trimmed by 6 bases and J by 7 bases, 11 bases remained unmatched. The CDR3 protein is CASRGRDGGIGELFF. The DNA for the CDR3 is TGTGCCAGCAGAGGGAGGGATGGGGGAATCGGGGAGCTGTTTTTT.

This clone was seen only once. The genes are TRBV19 and TRBJ2-7; TRBD2 is a possible D gene (5 bases). The CDR3 has 13 residues. Germline loops: CDR1 LNHDA, CDR2 SQIVND (reference sequence). Trimming removed 5 bases at V and 6 bases at J, with 14 bases between. CDR3: CASSPDRGSEQYF. The CDR3 region has the DNA TGTGCCAGTAGTCCGGATCGGGGATCCGAGCAGTACTTC.

This sequence joins TRBV27 and TRBJ2-7; TRBD1 aligns across 11 bases. The CDR3 totals 15 residues. The germline V gene has CDR1 MNHEY and CDR2 SMNVEV (reference sequence). The V and J ends lost 4 bases and 2 bases, in that order; junction bases with no gene match: 4. This CDR3 is CASSYGQGATYEQYF. In nucleotides, the CDR3 is TGTGCCAGCAGTTACGGACAGGGGGCCACCTACGAGCAGTACTTC.

The rearrangement joins TRBV7-3 to TRBJ2-7, with 11 bases identical to TRBD1. The CDR3 covers 15 residues. CDR1 is SGHTA, CDR2 FQGTGA, per germline. The J segment lost 2 bases and the V segment lost 0 bases, leaving 0 bases of the junction unmatched. CDR3 nucleotides: TGTGCCAGCAGCTTAACGGGACAGGGGGCCTACGAGCAGTACTTC. Encoded protein: CASSLTGQGAYEQYF.

Only one count was recorded for this clone. The chain joins TRBV7-2 to TRBJ2-7; 11 bases match TRBD2. Looked up from germline, CDR1 is SGHTA and CDR2 is FQGNSA. The CDR3 runs to 14 residues. V shed 7 bases, J shed 12 bases, and the junction held 14 bases outside the gene matches. This CDR3 reads CASTDQATSGSLYF. DNA of the CDR3: TGTGCCAGCACAGATCAAGCTACTAGCGGGAGTTTGTACTTC.

The V gene is TRBV19, the J gene TRBJ2-3; 11 nucleotides align to TRBD2. The V gene's germline CDR1 is LNHDA and CDR2 SQIVND (reference sequence). After removal of 5 bases from V and 4 bases from J, the junction contained 8 bases not matched to a gene. CDR3 size: 16 residues. CDR3: CASSPRTSGSSDTQYF. The CDR3 nucleotides are TGTGCCAGTAGTCCACGGACTAGCGGGTCATCAGATACGCAGTATTTT.

This chain links TRBV7-9 with TRBJ1-4, with 7 bases matching TRBD1. The V segment lost 3 bases and the J segment 6 bases; nucleotides outside the gene matches: 7. The CDR3 has 15 residues. Looked up from germline, CDR1 is SEHNR and CDR2 is FQNEAQ (reference sequence). The CDR3 coding sequence is TGTGCCAGCAGCTTGTCCCGGGACAGCTATGAAAAACTGTTTTTT. Translation: CASSLSRDSYEKLFF.

The gene calls are TRBV15 and TRBJ1-5, with 8 bases lining up with TRBD1. After removal of 3 bases from V and 5 bases from J, the junction contained 9 bases not matched to a gene. The length of the CDR3 is 16 residues. CDR1 is LNHNV, CDR2 YYDKDF, per germline (reference sequence). CDR3 nucleotide sequence: TGTGCCACCAGCAGTTCGCGGACAGGGAAGGATCAGCCCCAGCATTTT. This codes for CATSSSRTGKDQPQHF.

The chain couples TRBV6-5 to TRBJ2-1; 11 bases are a match to TRBD2. After removal of 0 bases from V and 7 bases from J, the junction contained 5 bases not matched to a gene. Germline lookup yields CDR1 MNHEY and CDR2 SVGAGI. The CDR3 is 16 amino acids. In DNA, the CDR3 is TGTGCCAGCAGTTACTCGGAACTAGCGGGAGTTAATGAGCAGTTCTTC. As protein: CASSYSELAGVNEQFF.

This chain connects TRBV9 to TRBJ1-4; D is unresolved. Germline values: CDR1 SGDLS, CDR2 YYNGEE. CDR3 length: 16 amino acids. Trimming stripped 1 base from V and 7 bases from J, with 17 bases between. The CDR3 region has the DNA TGTGCCAGCAGCGTATCTCCGGGGTCAGGTGGTGAAAAACTGTTTTTT. This sequence encodes CASSVSPGSGGEKLFF.

The gene calls are TRBV5-1 and TRBJ2-2, with 8 bases fitting TRBD1. The CDR3 consists of 14 residues. Germline CDR1 is SGHRS and CDR2 is YFSETQ. V lost 4 bases, J lost 8 bases, and 7 bases stayed unmatched. The CDR3 DNA sequence: TGCGCCAGCAGCCAAGGGACAGGTGGAGGGGAGCTGTTTTTT. Translation gives CASSQGTGGGELFF.

V gene TRBV7-3 combines with J gene TRBJ2-3; a weak D match, TRBD2 (5 bases). Deletions cut 6 bases from V and 2 bases from J, with 12 bases between. This CDR3 is built from 14 residues. Germline V gives CDR1 SGHTA, CDR2 FQGTGA. CDR3 DNA sequence: TGTGCCAGCAGTCCAAGCGGCTACACAGATACGCAGTATTTT. This sequence encodes CASSPSGYTDTQYF. Filled out from reference TRBV7-3 and TRBJ2-3, the complete variable domain reads GAGVSQTPSNKVTEKGKYVELRCDPISGHTALYWYRQSLGQGPEFLIYFQGTGAADDSGLPNDRFFAVRPEGSVSTLKIQRTERGDSAVYLCASSPSGYTDTQYFGPGTRLTVL.

This chain uses TRBV30 with TRBJ2-3; perhaps TRBD1 as D (6 bases). Germline V gives CDR1 GTSNPN, CDR2 SVGIG (reference sequence). The CDR3 has 15 residues. Trimming shortened V by 0 bases and J by 0 bases, and 10 bases separated the two germline ends. CDR3 amino acids: CAWSVGGGSTDTQYF. The CDR3, as DNA: TGTGCCTGGAGTGTAGGGGGTGGTAGCACAGATACGCAGTATTTT.

The rearrangement uses TRBV4-1 and TRBJ2-1; tentatively, D is TRBD2 (5 bases). The V gene's germline CDR1 is MGHRA and CDR2 YSYEKL. Trimming removed 0 bases from V and 0 bases from J, with 15 bases in between. The CDR3 runs 18 residues. The CDR3 DNA follows: TGCGCCAGCAGCCAAGATCGAGGCAGGAGGAGCTCCTACAATGAGCAGTTCTTC. Residues: CASSQDRGRRSSYNEQFF.

In DNA, the CDR3 is TGTGCCAGCAGGACAGGGGGCTGGCAGCCCCAGCATTTT. Protein product: CASRTGGWQPQHF. The rearrangement links TRBV2 to TRBJ1-5, with TRBD1 identical over 10 bases. The ends lost 6 bases at V and 7 bases at J; junction bases unmatched: 3. The CDR3 has 13 residues. CDR1 and CDR2 (germline): SNHLY, FYNNEI.